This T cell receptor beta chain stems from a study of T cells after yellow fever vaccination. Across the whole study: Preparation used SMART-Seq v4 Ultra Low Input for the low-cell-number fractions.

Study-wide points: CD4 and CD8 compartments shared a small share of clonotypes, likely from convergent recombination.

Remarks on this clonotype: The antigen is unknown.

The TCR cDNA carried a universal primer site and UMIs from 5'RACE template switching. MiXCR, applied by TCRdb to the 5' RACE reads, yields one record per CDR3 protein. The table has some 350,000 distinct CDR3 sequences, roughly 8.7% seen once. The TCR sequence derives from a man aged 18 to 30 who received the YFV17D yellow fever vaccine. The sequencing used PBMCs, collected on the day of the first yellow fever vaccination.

The CDR3 DNA reads TGCAGTGCTCCGAAACTGAGCTCCTATAATTCACCCCTCCACTTT. This gives the protein CSAPKLSSYNSPLHF. J is TRBJ1-6 and V is TRBV20-1, with D unclear. V was pared by 5 bases and J by 0 bases, with 11 bases between. CDR3 size: 15 residues. Looked up from germline, CDR1 is DFQATT and CDR2 is SNEGSKA (reference sequence).